This T cell receptor (beta chain) was documented in a study of regulatory T cells in long-lasting Graves disease. Broader study findings: Samples came from peripheral blood alone, without thyroid tissue.

The CDR3 has 15 residues. CDR3 regions were amplified by Arm-PCR using iRepertoire HTBI primers to build TCR beta libraries. MiXCR, run by TCRdb on the multiplex PCR reads, gives a single entry per CDR3 protein. The data contain 400,000 to 500,000 distinct CDR3 sequences, 13% to 15% of them singletons. The time point: newly diagnosed GD, antithyroid drugs for less than 3 months. Isolated PBMC RNA provided the starting material for the TCR library. Approximately 10-milliliter peripheral blood samples went into EDTA tubes. In this sample, this clonotype turned up many times. Its antigen is not known. Compared with germline, one end of the junction differs, possibly owing to a read error. The same sample was also studied in work on T cells in Graves' hyperthyroidism and ophthalmopathy.

The sequence came from a woman aged 50 to 65 with Graves disease. This sample comprised peripheral blood mononuclear cells (PBMCs), obtained at new diagnosis, from a patient treated with antithyroid drugs. The chain employs TRBV12-3 or TRBV12-4 and TRBJ2-5; 11 bases agree with TRBD2. CDR3 protein: CASSWVAGGEEAQYF. The CDR3, as DNA: TGTGCCAGCTCCTGGGTAGCGGGAGGGGAAGAGGCCCAGTACTTC.